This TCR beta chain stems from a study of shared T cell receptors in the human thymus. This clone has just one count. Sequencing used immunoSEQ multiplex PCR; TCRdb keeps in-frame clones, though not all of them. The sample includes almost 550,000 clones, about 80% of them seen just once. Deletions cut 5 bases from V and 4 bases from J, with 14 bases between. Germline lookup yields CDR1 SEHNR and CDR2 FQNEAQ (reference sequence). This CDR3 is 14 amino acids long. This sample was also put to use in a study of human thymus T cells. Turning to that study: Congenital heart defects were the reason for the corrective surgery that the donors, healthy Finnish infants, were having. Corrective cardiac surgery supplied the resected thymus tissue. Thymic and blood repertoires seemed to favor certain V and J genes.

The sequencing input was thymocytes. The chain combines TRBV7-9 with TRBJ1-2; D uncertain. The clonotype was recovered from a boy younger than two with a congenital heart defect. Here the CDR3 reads CASSPAGSSYGYTF. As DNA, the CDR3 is TGTGCCAGCAGCCCAGCAGGCTCGAGCTATGGCTACACCTTC.